The sequence of this T cell receptor (beta chain) was determined in a study of T cells expressing NK-cell markers. From its re-call of the 5' RACE reads, TCRdb lists each CDR3 protein once, without DNA. Its table records 150,000 or so distinct CDR3 sequences. Germline CDR1 SGHRS, CDR2 YFSETQ. The length of the CDR3 is 14 residues. The V call is TRBV5-1, the J call TRBJ1-2; with no DNA, the TCRdb D assignment of TRBD1 cannot be verified. The specimen was blood T cells: a sorted CD56 or NKG2C T cell subset, CD4+ or CD8+ T cells, or bulk PBMC T cells (not recorded which). The sequence came from a woman between 50 and 59 years old in good health. The CDR3 spells CASAPLQESYGYTF.